Each of the 23 T cell receptor beta chains below was sequenced from the same sample in a study of blood T cells in healthy people across ages. PCR was performed a second time for roughly 7 to 12 cycles using a sample-barcoded 5' primer and a J-beta primer mix. TCRdb re-derived calls from the 5' RACE reads in MiXCR, one entry per CDR3 protein. Of some 1.5 million distinct CDR3 sequences in the sample, 28% were seen once. The sample taken for sequencing was blood. The receptors shown here come from a woman younger than 45 in good health.

This clonotype was seen a handful of times. The gene calls are TRBV5-1 and TRBJ2-7, with TRBD2 matching 13 bases. The V gene end was trimmed by 4 bases and the J gene end by 4 bases; junction bases not matched to a gene: 8. In germline, CDR1 is SGHRS, CDR2 YFSETQ. CDR3 length: 16 amino acids. Here the CDR3 DNA reads TGCGCCAGCAGCCTGGATGGGACTAGCGGGGTTTACGAGCAGTACTTC. Protein product: CASSLDGTSGVYEQYF.

The table lists this clonotype with a few counts. The chain employs TRBV4-1 and TRBJ2-7; tentative D call: TRBD1 (6 bases). From germline, CDR1 is MGHRA and CDR2 YSYEKL. V dropped 1 base and J dropped 0 bases, with 13 bases sitting between them. This CDR3 contains 16 residues. The CDR3 DNA follows: TGCGCCAGCAGCCAAGGCAACAGGGACCCCTCCTACGAGCAGTACTTC. Translated: CASSQGNRDPSYEQYF.

Notes on this clonotype: The junction and the germline gene differ at one end; a read error may be behind it. CDR3 nucleotide sequence: TGTGTCAGCAGCTCTTCCACTGATTCACCCCTCCACTTT. This encodes CVSSSSTDSPLHF. The chain uses TRBV7-2 and TRBJ1-6; unclear D gene. CDR3 length: 13 residues. From germline, CDR1 is SGHTA and CDR2 FQGNSA.

The chain uses TRBV7-9 and TRBJ2-7; the D is unclear. Germline V lookup: CDR1 SEHNR, CDR2 FQNEAQ (reference sequence). V lost 2 bases to trimming and J lost 5 bases, with 7 bases between them. The CDR3 runs 12 residues. The CDR3 nucleotides read TGTGCCAGCAGCTTAAACTCGAACGAGCAGTACTTC. Its translation is CASSLNSNEQYF.

The chain joins TRBV7-2 to TRBJ2-5; 12 bases are shared with TRBD2. Trimming removed 1 base from V and 5 bases from J; junction bases left unmatched: 8. CDR1 and CDR2 from the germline V gene are SGHTA and FQGNSA. The CDR3 runs to 17 residues. CDR3 residues: CASSLVTSGSRGETQYF. The CDR3 nucleotides read TGTGCCAGCAGCTTAGTGACTAGCGGGAGCCGGGGGGAGACCCAGTACTTC.

The V call is TRBV28, the J call TRBJ2-7; no clear D. Germline CDR1 and CDR2: MDHEN and SYDVKM. This CDR3 has 15 residues. The V gene lost 2 bases and the J gene lost 0 bases, with 11 bases spanning the gap. The chain's CDR3 is CASSLRQLSSYEQYF. The CDR3 bases are TGTGCCAGCAGTTTACGGCAGTTAAGCTCCTACGAGCAGTACTTC.

Notes on this clonotype: The junction shows a germline mismatch at one end, possibly a read error. The genes are TRBV20-1 and TRBJ1-2; D is possibly TRBD1 (5 bases). Looked up from germline, CDR1 is DFQATT and CDR2 is SNEGSKA (reference sequence). This CDR3 region has 13 residues. The CDR3, as DNA: TGCAATGCTAGAGTCGGGGGGGTAGCCAGCTACACCTTC. Translating gives CNARVGGVASYTF.

This clonotype was seen more than once but under ten times. The chain has TRBV15 and TRBJ2-2; 9 bases align to TRBD1. V was clipped by 0 bases and J by 6 bases; unmatched bases: 11. The V gene's germline CDR1 is LNHNV and CDR2 YYDKDF (reference sequence). The CDR3 extends over 18 amino acids. Here the CDR3 DNA reads TGTGCCACCAGCAGAGATTACCCGGGACAGGGCGGACCCGGGGAGCTGTTTTTT. It encodes CATSRDYPGQGGPGELFF.

This rearrangement joins TRBV10-3 to TRBJ1-5; D is uncertain. The CDR3 is 16 residues long. The germline V gene has CDR1 ENHRY and CDR2 SYGVKD. V dropped 0 bases and J dropped 6 bases, with 15 bases sitting between them. Here the CDR3 DNA reads TGTGCCATCAGTGAGTCTGGTGGGCTAAGTCGTCAGCCCCAGCATTTT. As protein: CAISESGGLSRQPQHF.

This clonotype was seen ten or more times. Mismatch with germline at one junction end may stem from a read error. The chain is built from TRBV5-1 and TRBJ1-2; D ambiguous. Germline lookup yields CDR1 SGHRS and CDR2 YFSETQ. The CDR3 has 11 residues. DNA for the CDR3: TGTGCCAGCAGCTTAGATCGTGGCTACACCTTC. The encoded protein is CASSLDRGYTF.

This rearrangement joins TRBV10-1 to TRBJ2-1; the D gene is possibly TRBD1 (5 bases). The V and J ends lost 0 bases and 0 bases respectively, with 12 bases between them. The CDR3 sequence is 17 residues long. The V gene's germline CDR1 is WNHNN and CDR2 SYGVQD (reference sequence). In nucleotides, the CDR3 is TGCGCCAGCAGTGAGTCTGTACAGGCGAGCTCCTACAATGAGCAGTTCTTC. Residues: CASSESVQASSYNEQFF.

The chain combines TRBV27 with TRBJ2-5; TRBD2 agrees at 10 bases. V shed 4 bases, J shed 5 bases, and the junction held 10 bases outside the gene matches. Germline CDR1 reads MNHEY; CDR2 reads SMNVEV (reference sequence). The CDR3 length is 16 residues. The CDR3 is CASSSGLLAGEETQYF. In DNA, the CDR3 is TGTGCCAGCAGTTCCGGACTGCTAGCGGGGGAGGAGACCCAGTACTTC.

The chain employs TRBV6-6 and TRBJ1-5; weak D call: TRBD1 (5 bases). The CDR3 extends over 14 amino acids. Trimming removed 5 bases from V and 3 bases from J, with 11 bases in between. Germline CDR1 reads MNHNY; CDR2 reads SVGAGI (reference sequence). The CDR3 sequence is CASSNKGINQPQHF. CDR3 sequence (DNA): TGTGCCAGCAGTAATAAGGGGATCAATCAGCCCCAGCATTTT.

This chain links TRBV27 with TRBJ2-1; D is possibly TRBD2 (5 bases). The CDR3 length is 16 residues. Germline-derived CDR1 and CDR2 are MNHEY and SMNVEV (reference sequence). The V and J ends lost 5 bases and 13 bases respectively, with 27 bases between them. The CDR3 DNA follows: TGTGCCAGCAGTGCGGCCGGGATCTCCTCAAGGGAGACCCAGTTCTTC. This gives the protein CASSAAGISSRETQFF.

There are many counts of this clonotype. The V gene is TRBV5-1, the J gene TRBJ2-7, with no clear D. CDR1 and CDR2 (germline): SGHRS, YFSETQ. Trimming cost V 5 bases and J 3 bases, with 12 bases left between them. This CDR3 comprises 13 residues. The CDR3 protein is CASRPRNDYEQYF. The CDR3 nucleotides are TGCGCCAGCAGACCCAGGAACGACTACGAGCAGTACTTC.

This chain connects TRBV4-2 to TRBJ1-1; no firm D call. Germline CDR1 is LGHNA and CDR2 is YNFKEQ. Trimming removed 4 bases at V and 9 bases at J, with 15 bases between. CDR3 length: 13 amino acids. The CDR3 region is CASSPGGGSKAFF. CDR3 sequence (DNA): TGTGCCAGCAGCCCGGGCGGAGGCAGTAAAGCTTTCTTT.

This clonotype was recorded at least ten times. The chain is built from TRBV12-3 or TRBV12-4 and TRBJ2-5; 11 bases agree with TRBD2. V dropped 5 bases and J dropped 1; count of bases not matched to a gene: 3. The CDR3 spans 15 residues. The CDR3 region is CASSDGTSGQETQYF. CDR3 nucleotides: TGTGCCAGCAGTGACGGGACTAGCGGCCAAGAGACCCAGTACTTC.

This clonotype came up a few times. This chain uses TRBV9 with TRBJ2-3; 9 bases line up with TRBD2. The germline V gene has CDR1 SGDLS and CDR2 YYNGEE. Trimming cost V 4 bases and J 2 bases; bases outside gene matches: 8. This CDR3 has 16 residues. The CDR3 here is CASSRPTSGDTDTQYF. The CDR3 DNA reads TGTGCCAGCAGCCGGCCGACTAGCGGAGACACAGATACGCAGTATTTT.

The gene calls are TRBV7-9 and TRBJ2-3; 8 nucleotides agree with TRBD2. The length of the CDR3 is 16 residues. CDR1 is SEHNR and CDR2 is FQNEAQ in the germline V gene (reference sequence). Trimming took 5 bases from V and 3 from J; bases not matched to a gene: 10. In DNA form, the CDR3 reads TGTGCCAGCAGCCTCACCCTGGTAGCGGGGACAGATACGCAGTATTTT. This translates into CASSLTLVAGTDTQYF.

The V gene is TRBV28, the J gene TRBJ1-5; D is ambiguous. Per the germline V gene, CDR1 is MDHEN and CDR2 is SYDVKM. The V gene lost 6 bases and the J gene lost 10 bases, with 13 bases spanning the gap. The CDR3 is 12 residues long. The CDR3 is CASRSSDLPQHF. The CDR3 DNA sequence: TGTGCCAGCAGGAGCTCCGACCTACCCCAGCATTTT.

The V call is TRBV12-3 or TRBV12-4, the J call TRBJ1-1, with no clear D. Trimming took 6 bases from V and 4 from J, leaving 15 bases between them. The CDR3 runs 14 residues. This chain's CDR3 is CASSVNSGSTEAFF. Here the CDR3 DNA reads TGTGCCAGCAGCGTTAACTCCGGCAGCACTGAAGCTTTCTTT.

This clonotype was found a few times. The rearrangement links TRBV12-3 or TRBV12-4 to TRBJ2-7, with a weak D call TRBD1 (6 bases). The CDR3 consists of 14 residues. V shed 7 bases and J shed 3 bases, with 16 bases lying between them. CDR3 loop: CASTHLDRSYEQYF. DNA for the CDR3: TGTGCCAGCACGCACTTGGACAGAAGCTACGAGCAGTACTTC.

In its sample, this clonotype was seen a few times. The rearrangement links TRBV6-1 to TRBJ1-5, with D uncertain. CDR1 is MNHNS and CDR2 is SASEGT in the germline V gene. V lost 2 bases and J lost 7, with 9 bases in between. This CDR3 is 13 amino acids long. CDR3 sequence reads: CASSERGQQPQHF. The CDR3 DNA sequence: TGTGCCAGCAGTGAACGGGGTCAGCAGCCCCAGCATTTT.